This T cell receptor (beta chain) was sequenced for a study of cytomegalovirus exposure and HLA in healthy donors. Study-level information: An early data release held around 80 million unique TCRs from HLA-typed donors.

The PCR contained 60 Vbeta and 13 Jbeta primers. Assay used: immunoSEQ multiplex PCR; TCRdb lists only in-frame clones, some missing. The sample has about 140,000 clones; about 80% are singletons. General study results and limits: Many donors carried some public TCRs, although rarity characterized most TCR sequences. The study had only CMV serostatus as immune exposure information.

Trimming shortened V by 5 bases and J by 2 bases, and 27 bases separated the two germline ends. Germline loops: CDR1 SEHNR, CDR2 FQNEAQ (reference sequence). This CDR3 is 19 amino acids long. Everyone who donated was a healthy bone marrow donor. As for this clone: Its target is not known.

V usage is TRBV7-9 and J usage is TRBJ2-5; D may be TRBD2 (5 bases). This TCR was sampled from a man between 18 and 35 years old in good health and CMV-seronegative. What was sequenced was PBMCs. CDR3 in amino acids: CASSTPPSVASPTQETQYF. As DNA, the CDR3 is TGTGCCAGCAGCACCCCCCCGTCAGTGGCTAGCCCTACTCAAGAGACCCAGTACTTC.